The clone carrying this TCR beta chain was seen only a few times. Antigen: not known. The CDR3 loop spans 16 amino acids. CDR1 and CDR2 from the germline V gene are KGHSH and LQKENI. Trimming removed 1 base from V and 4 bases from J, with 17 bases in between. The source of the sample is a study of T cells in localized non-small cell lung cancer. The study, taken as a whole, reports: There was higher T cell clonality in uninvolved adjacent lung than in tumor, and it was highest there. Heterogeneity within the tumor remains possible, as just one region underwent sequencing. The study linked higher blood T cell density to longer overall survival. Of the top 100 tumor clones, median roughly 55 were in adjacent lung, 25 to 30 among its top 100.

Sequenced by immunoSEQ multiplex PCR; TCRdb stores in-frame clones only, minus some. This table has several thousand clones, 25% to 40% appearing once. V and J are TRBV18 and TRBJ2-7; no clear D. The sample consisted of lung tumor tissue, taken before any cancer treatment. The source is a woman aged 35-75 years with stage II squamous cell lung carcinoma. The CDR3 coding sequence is TGTGCCAGCTCACCACTAGGATCCCAGGCTGGGTACGAGCAGTACTTC. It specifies CASSPLGSQAGYEQYF.